The next 20 T cell receptor beta chains were all read from a single sample in a study of follicular helper T cells after annual influenza vaccination. TCRdb's table, derived via immunoSEQ multiplex PCR, lists solely in-frame clones and lacks some. The table shows about 27,000 clones, with approximately 80% occurring only once. Time point reported: 2014-2015 season, pre-vaccination. This sample comprised CXCR5+ CD38- circulating T follicular helper cells from blood, obtained on the day of influenza vaccination. Subset reported: circulating Tfh, non-naive CD4+CXCR5+PD-1+ (ICOS+CD38+ or ICOS-CD38-). The origin of the receptors is an adult who received the influenza vaccine.

The chain combines TRBV18 with TRBJ2-5; 10 positions match TRBD1. The CDR3 is 15 residues long. V dropped 3 bases and J dropped 11; count of bases not matched to a gene: 12. CDR1 and CDR2 from the germline V gene are KGHSH and LQKENI. The CDR3 reads CASSPPRDRGGEQYF. In nucleotides, the CDR3 is TGTGCCAGCTCACCCCCCCGGGACAGGGGTGGAGAGCAGTACTTC.

The table lists this clone with a few counts. The CDR3 loop is CASSPMGGMSGNTIYF. The CDR3 nucleotides read TGTGCCAGCAGCCCCATGGGGGGGATGTCTGGAAACACCATATATTTT. J is TRBJ1-3 and V is TRBV7-2, with D possibly matching TRBD1 (5 bases). Germline V gives CDR1 SGHTA, CDR2 FQGNSA. The CDR3 extends over 16 amino acids. V was trimmed by 5 bases and J by 1 base, leaving 15 bases between them.

The J gene is TRBJ1-6, the V gene TRBV10-3, with a weak D call TRBD1 (5 bases). Germline V lookup: CDR1 ENHRY, CDR2 SYGVKD. Trimming left V 0 bases short and J 9 bases short, with 15 bases between. This CDR3 is built from 16 residues. The CDR3 loop is CAISESEQAQVSPLHF. The CDR3 DNA reads as TGTGCCATCAGTGAGTCGGAACAGGCCCAGGTTTCACCCCTCCACTTT.

This clone occurred a few times. The chain recombines TRBV2 with TRBJ2-1; 7 nucleotides match TRBD1. Per the germline V gene, CDR1 is SNHLY and CDR2 is FYNNEI. The CDR3 is 15 residues long. The V segment lost 2 bases and the J segment 4 bases; nucleotides outside the gene matches: 5. CDR3 nucleotides: TGTGCCAGCAGTGAAATGAAGGGGGCTTACAATGAGCAGTTCTTC. Translation: CASSEMKGAYNEQFF.

This clone was found once. The chain carries TRBV7-9 and TRBJ1-5, with 7 positions matching TRBD1. Germline lookup yields CDR1 SEHNR and CDR2 FQNEAQ (reference sequence). Trimming at V came to 5 bases and at J to 2 bases, leaving 6 bases not matched to a gene. The CDR3 is made up of 15 amino acids. CDR3 residues: CASSLQGFGNQPQHF. CDR3 coding DNA: TGTGCCAGCAGCCTACAGGGGTTCGGCAATCAGCCCCAGCATTTT.

The rearrangement uses TRBV19 and TRBJ1-3; TRBD1 aligns across 10 bases. Germline V lookup: CDR1 LNHDA, CDR2 SQIVND (reference sequence). The CDR3 has 16 residues. V shed 7 bases and J 0 bases; nucleotides not matched to a gene: 6. CDR3 loop: CASTRQGANSGNTIYF. The CDR3 DNA reads TGTGCCAGTACGCGACAGGGGGCCAACTCTGGAAACACCATATATTTT.

The gene calls are TRBV27 and TRBJ1-4, with 7 bases that match TRBD1. Germline V lookup: CDR1 MNHEY, CDR2 SMNVEV (reference sequence). V shed 2 bases and J 4 bases; nucleotides not matched to a gene: 4. The length of the CDR3 is 15 residues. CDR3 amino acids: CASSLQTGINEKLFF. The CDR3 coding sequence is TGTGCCAGCAGTTTACAGACAGGGATTAATGAAAAACTGTTTTTT.

The rearrangement uses TRBV9 and TRBJ1-3; tentative D call: TRBD1 (6 bases). Trimming took off 3 bases at V and 5 bases at J, with 21 bases between the two ends. This CDR3 region has 17 residues. Germline CDR1 and CDR2: SGDLS and YYNGEE. The CDR3 sequence: CASSAEIETGHRNTIYF. In DNA, the CDR3 is TGTGCCAGCAGCGCCGAGATAGAAACAGGGCATCGAAACACCATATATTTT.

This chain links TRBV6-4 with TRBJ2-7, with TRBD2 matching 13 bases. From germline, CDR1 is MRHNA and CDR2 SNTAGT. This CDR3 has 15 amino acids. The trim removed 2 bases at V and 2 bases at J, leaving 0 bases unmatched. CDR3 coding DNA: TGTGCCAGCAGTGACGGGACTAGCGGGACCTACGAGCAGTACTTC. Amino acids: CASSDGTSGTYEQYF.

This clone is deemed medium-sized (0.01 to 0.1%). The genes are TRBV18 and TRBJ1-5, with TRBD1 identical over 7 bases. The CDR3 contains 13 residues. V gave up 6 bases and J gave up 1 base; unmatched junction bases: 0. Germline V gene data show CDR1 as KGHSH and CDR2 as LQKENI. Written as DNA, the CDR3 is TGTGCCAGCTCGACAGGGAGCAATCAGCCCCAGCATTTT. It yields the protein CASSTGSNQPQHF.

The V call is TRBV5-6, the J call TRBJ2-5, with 9 bases lining up with TRBD2. The tail of the sequence fits TRBJ2-7 better, so the J call may be wrong. This CDR3 contains 16 residues. Germline V gene sequence: CDR1 SGHDT, CDR2 YYEEEE. The CDR3 loop reads CASSAGSAGGASEQYF. DNA for the CDR3: TGTGCCAGCAGCGCAGGGTCAGCGGGGGGCGCGAGCGAGCAGTACTTC.

The J gene is TRBJ2-5, the V gene TRBV5-6; 12 bases fit TRBD2. Germline-derived CDR1 and CDR2 are SGHDT and YYEEEE. V lost 2 bases to trimming and J lost 1 base; unmatched junction nucleotides: 3. This CDR3 is 16 amino acids long. In DNA, the CDR3 is TGTGCCAGCAGCTTTCGACTAGCGGGAGCCCAAGAGACCCAGTACTTC. Amino acid sequence: CASSFRLAGAQETQYF.

This clone was seen more than once but under ten times. V is TRBV29-1 and J is TRBJ2-7, with 8 bases that match TRBD1. The trim removed 5 bases at V and 3 bases at J, leaving 6 bases unmatched. This CDR3 has 13 amino acids. Germline lookup yields CDR1 SQVTM and CDR2 ANQGSEA. CDR3 loop: CSVSRTGSYEQYF. CDR3 coding DNA: TGCAGCGTTTCCAGGACAGGGAGCTACGAGCAGTACTTC.

The rearrangement uses TRBV5-4 and TRBJ2-7; 10 bases are a match to TRBD1. The trim removed 2 bases at V and 4 bases at J, leaving 6 bases unmatched. CDR1 and CDR2 (germline): SGHNT, YYREEE (reference sequence). The CDR3 has 15 amino acids. In nucleotides, the CDR3 is TGTGCCAGCAGCTTTGACAGGGGGCGGTCGTACGAGCAGTACTTC. Protein: CASSFDRGRSYEQYF.

The V call is TRBV6-5, the J call TRBJ1-1; D is undetermined. CDR3 length: 15 amino acids. CDR1 and CDR2 from the germline V gene are MNHEY and SVGAGI. Between the trimmed V and J ends, which lost 4 bases and 4 bases, there was a span of 16 bases. The CDR3 DNA reads as TGTGCCAGCAGTTCCCGCAACTATCCCGTCACTGAAGCTTTCTTT. It codes for CASSSRNYPVTEAFF.

The rearrangement joins TRBV5-4 to TRBJ1-4; 10 bases map to TRBD1. The germline V gene has CDR1 SGHNT and CDR2 YYREEE (reference sequence). Losses at the gene ends were 0 bases for V and 8 bases for J; bases not matched to a gene: 13. This CDR3 has 18 amino acids. This CDR3 reads CASSLGGRQGAKGEKLFF. CDR3 nucleotide sequence: TGTGCCAGCAGCTTGGGCGGACGACAGGGGGCGAAAGGCGAAAAACTGTTTTTT.

The chain couples TRBV19 to TRBJ1-4; D unresolved. The V end lost 6 bases, the J end lost 8 bases, and 16 bases lay between the germline ends. CDR1 is LNHDA and CDR2 is SQIVND in the germline V gene (reference sequence). The CDR3 runs to 14 residues. CDR3: CASSQPNSWEKLFF. The CDR3 DNA reads as TGTGCCAGTAGCCAACCTAATTCTTGGGAAAAACTGTTTTTT.

This clone was counted only a few times. J is TRBJ1-1 and V is TRBV7-2; the match to TRBD1 covers 9 bases. The CDR3 consists of 14 residues. Germline V gives CDR1 SGHTA, CDR2 FQGNSA. Trimming removed 5 bases from V and 5 bases from J; junction bases left unmatched: 6. The CDR3 DNA reads as TGTGCCAGCAGCGTCGGACAGGGGAGGACTGAAGCTTTCTTT. Its protein product is CASSVGQGRTEAFF.

CDR3 DNA: TGTGCCAGCAGTTCCGGGACAGGGGTCACAGATACGCAGTATTTT. Translation gives CASSSGTGVTDTQYF. This sequence joins TRBV28 and TRBJ2-3; 10 bases align to TRBD1. The CDR3 has 15 residues. After removal of 4 bases from V and 2 bases from J, the junction contained 3 bases not matched to a gene. CDR1 and CDR2 (germline): MDHEN, SYDVKM.

This chain connects TRBV12-5 to TRBJ2-1; D unresolved. Germline V gene lookup returns CDR1 LGHNT and CDR2 FRNRAP. CDR3 size: 13 residues. V dropped 5 bases and J dropped 9 bases, with 14 bases sitting between them. The chain's CDR3 is CASGPDVNSEQFF. The CDR3 region has the DNA TGTGCTAGTGGTCCGGATGTAAACAGTGAGCAGTTCTTC.